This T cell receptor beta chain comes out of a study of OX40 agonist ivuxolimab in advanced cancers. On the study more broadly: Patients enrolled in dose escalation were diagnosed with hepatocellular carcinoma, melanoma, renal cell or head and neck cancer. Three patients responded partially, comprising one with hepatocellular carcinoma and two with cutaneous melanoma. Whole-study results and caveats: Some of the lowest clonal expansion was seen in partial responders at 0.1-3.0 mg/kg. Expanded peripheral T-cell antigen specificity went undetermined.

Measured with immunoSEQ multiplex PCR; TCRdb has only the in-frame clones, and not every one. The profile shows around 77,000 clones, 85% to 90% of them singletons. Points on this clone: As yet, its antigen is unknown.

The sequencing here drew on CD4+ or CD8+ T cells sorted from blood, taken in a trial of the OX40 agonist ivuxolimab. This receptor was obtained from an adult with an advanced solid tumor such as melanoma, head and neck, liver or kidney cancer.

CDR3 sequence (DNA): TGCGCCAGCAGCCCAGGACTAGCGGGTTCTCAAGAGACCCAGTACTTC. It specifies CASSPGLAGSQETQYF. The genes are TRBV5-1 and TRBJ2-5; 11 bases agree with TRBD2. The junction had 7 bases not matched to a gene; V was cut back by 4 bases and J by 2 bases. CDR1 and CDR2 (germline): SGHRS, YFSETQ. The CDR3 is 16 residues long. Full variable domain (missing parts from reference TRBV5-1 and TRBJ2-5): KAGVTQTPRYLIKTRGQQVTLSCSPISGHRSVSWYQQTPGQGLQFLFEYFSETQRNKGNFPGRFSGRQFSNSRSEMNVSTLELGDSALYLCASSPGLAGSQETQYFGPGTRLLVL.